The 29 T cell receptor beta chains below were found in one sample sequenced in a study of blood T cell repertoires in COVID-19. Clones were read by immunoSEQ multiplex PCR, and TCRdb kept only the in-frame ones, dropping some. This table holds roughly 82,000 clones, around 80% found once. Sequencing used peripheral blood. All receptors come from a woman aged 60 to 75 with acute or convalescent COVID-19.

The chain has TRBV27 and TRBJ1-5; TRBD1 aligns across 7 bases. Germline values: CDR1 MNHEY, CDR2 SMNVEV (reference sequence). V shed 5 bases and J 5 bases; nucleotides not matched to a gene: 9. The CDR3 length is 15 residues. The CDR3 DNA follows: TGTGCCAGCAGTAGGGGGCCTCTTAGGGATCAGCCCCAGCATTTT. Translation gives CASSRGPLRDQPQHF.

This clone has at least ten counts. The V call is TRBV2, the J call TRBJ1-1; 7 bases map to TRBD1. Unmatched junction bases numbered 2, after V lost 3 bases and J lost 4 bases. Germline CDR1 and CDR2: SNHLY and FYNNEI. The CDR3 contains 13 residues. The CDR3 loop reads CASSEGQRTEAFF. CDR3 DNA sequence: TGTGCCAGCAGTGAGGGACAGCGCACTGAAGCTTTCTTT.

This rearrangement joins TRBV5-4 to TRBJ2-7; TRBD1 matches 7 bases. Looked up from germline, CDR1 is SGHNT and CDR2 is YYREEE (reference sequence). J was trimmed by 0 bases and V by 3 bases; bases with no gene match: 6. The CDR3 covers 15 residues. This CDR3 is CASSSKGTASYEQYF. CDR3 in DNA: TGTGCCAGCAGCTCTAAGGGGACAGCCTCCTACGAGCAGTACTTC.

The chain employs TRBV5-5 and TRBJ1-2, with 10 bases matching TRBD1. Germline trimming cut 4 bases from V and 0 bases from J; bases unmatched to any gene: 9. Germline loops: CDR1 SGHKS, CDR2 YYEKEE (reference sequence). The CDR3 contains 17 residues. The chain's CDR3 is CASSPWGQGIANYGYTF. In DNA form, the CDR3 reads TGTGCCAGCAGCCCATGGGGACAGGGGATCGCTAACTATGGCTACACCTTC.

V gene TRBV7-2 combines with J gene TRBJ2-5; TRBD1 matches at 7 bases. Germline V lookup: CDR1 SGHTA, CDR2 FQGNSA. The CDR3 covers 14 residues. The V segment lost 4 bases and the J segment 1 base; nucleotides outside the gene matches: 3. The CDR3 loop is CASSYWTGQETQYF. The CDR3 nucleotides read TGTGCCAGCAGCTACTGGACAGGCCAAGAGACCCAGTACTTC.

The gene calls are TRBV7-3 and TRBJ1-6; the match to TRBD1 covers 7 bases. The CDR3 runs to 13 residues. The germline gives CDR1 SGHTA, CDR2 FQGTGA. The junction had 1 base not matched to a gene; V was cut back by 4 bases and J by 7 bases. Here the CDR3 DNA reads TGTGCCAGCAGCTCGGGACAGAATTCACCCCTCCACTTT. Its protein product is CASSSGQNSPLHF.

The chain combines TRBV3-1 (or the pseudogene TRBV3-2) with TRBJ1-2; maybe TRBD1 (6 bases). The V gene's germline CDR1 is LGHDT and CDR2 YNNKEL (reference sequence). V was pared by 2 bases and J by 5 bases, with 12 bases between. CDR3 length equals 14 residues. Written as DNA, the CDR3 is TGTGCCAGCAGCCAATTTACAGGACAGTATGGCTACACCTTC. This encodes CASSQFTGQYGYTF.

This clone was seen just once. This chain uses TRBV11-3 with TRBJ2-5, with 14 bases aligning to TRBD2. The V segment lost 0 bases and the J segment 5 bases; nucleotides outside the gene matches: 8. This CDR3 region has 18 residues. The germline V gene has CDR1 SGHNT and CDR2 YENEEA. The CDR3: CASSLDQGLAGEDETQYF. The CDR3 DNA is TGTGCCAGCAGCTTAGATCAGGGACTAGCGGGAGAAGATGAGACCCAGTACTTC.

The CDR3, as DNA: TGTGCCAGCAGTTCACACAGGCAGAGAAACTATCAGCCCCAGCATTTT. Translation: CASSSHRQRNYQPQHF. The chain carries TRBV27 and TRBJ1-5; D possibly corresponds to TRBD1 (5 bases). The CDR3 length is 16 residues. Trimming cost V 4 bases and J 5 bases, with 18 bases left between them. Germline V lookup: CDR1 MNHEY, CDR2 SMNVEV (reference sequence).

The gene calls are TRBV19 and TRBJ2-1; 13 positions agree with TRBD2. Germline V gives CDR1 LNHDA, CDR2 SQIVND (reference sequence). The CDR3 has 18 residues. V was pared by 7 bases and J by 4 bases, with 13 bases of the junction left unmatched. The CDR3 bases are TGTGCCAGTAAGGCTACTAGCGGGAGGGCCAATTCTTACAATGAGCAGTTCTTC. Protein sequence: CASKATSGRANSYNEQFF. The complete variable domain, with remaining parts taken from reference TRBV19 and TRBJ2-1, reads DGGITQSPKYLFRKEGQNVTLSCEQNLNHDAMYWYRQDPGQGLRLIYYSQIVNDFQKGDIAEGYSVSREKKESFPLTVTSAQKNPTAFYLCASKATSGRANSYNEQFFGPGTRLTVL.

V usage is TRBV5-1 and J usage is TRBJ1-3; D ambiguous. Trimming took 0 bases from V and 2 from J, leaving 9 bases between them. The germline gives CDR1 SGHRS, CDR2 YFSETQ. This CDR3 contains 15 residues. The chain's CDR3 is CASSLDVGAGNTIYF. CDR3 nucleotide sequence: TGCGCCAGCAGCTTGGACGTGGGAGCTGGAAACACCATATATTTT. The full variable domain, completed using reference TRBV5-1 and TRBJ1-3, is KAGVTQTPRYLIKTRGQQVTLSCSPISGHRSVSWYQQTPGQGLQFLFEYFSETQRNKGNFPGRFSGRQFSNSRSEMNVSTLELGDSALYLCASSLDVGAGNTIYFGEGSWLTVV.

V is TRBV28 and J is TRBJ1-2; D not resolved. There are 14 residues in the CDR3. Germline lookup yields CDR1 MDHEN and CDR2 SYDVKM. Trimming left V 7 bases short and J 7 bases short, with 19 bases between. The CDR3 sequence: CASIPAAKVGGYTF. The CDR3 DNA sequence: TGTGCCAGCATCCCTGCGGCTAAGGTTGGTGGCTACACCTTC.

This clone was seen only once. The chain has TRBV10-3 and TRBJ1-1; 8 bases are a match to TRBD1. The CDR3 spans 12 residues. Germline V gene sequence: CDR1 ENHRY, CDR2 SYGVKD. V was pared by 6 bases and J by 6 bases, with 3 bases of the junction left unmatched. The CDR3: CAIRRQGPEAFF. CDR3 sequence (DNA): TGTGCCATCAGAAGACAGGGGCCTGAAGCTTTCTTT.

The V call is TRBV19, the J call TRBJ1-2, with D perhaps matching TRBD1 (6 bases). Trimming shortened V by 3 bases and J by 4 bases, and 12 bases separated the two germline ends. CDR1 and CDR2 (germline): LNHDA, SQIVND (reference sequence). There are 14 residues in the CDR3. CDR3 sequence (DNA): TGTGCCAGTAGTATTGGGGGACAAATCTATGGCTACACCTTC. Protein product: CASSIGGQIYGYTF.

Notes on this clone: The same CDR3 can be traced to other DNA sequences in this sample. The V and J genes are TRBV5-1 and TRBJ2-5; TRBD1 aligns across 8 bases. The germline V gene encodes CDR1 SGHRS and CDR2 YFSETQ. Trimming took 2 bases from V and 3 from J; bases not matched to a gene: 3. CDR3 length: 14 residues. The CDR3 here is CASSFGQGEETQYF. The CDR3 DNA reads as TGCGCCAGCAGCTTCGGACAGGGAGAAGAGACCCAGTACTTC.

The J gene is TRBJ1-1, the V gene TRBV19, with 7 bases aligning to TRBD1. CDR1 is LNHDA and CDR2 is SQIVND in the germline V gene (reference sequence). After removal of 7 bases from V and 5 bases from J, the junction contained 16 bases not matched to a gene. This CDR3 region has 16 residues. The CDR3 loop reads CASNPSTGAGRTEAFF. CDR3 coding DNA: TGTGCCAGTAACCCTTCAACAGGGGCAGGTCGTACTGAAGCTTTCTTT.

V and J are TRBV7-8 and TRBJ1-1; D unresolved. Trimming took 2 bases from V and 1 from J, leaving 11 bases between them. The germline V gene encodes CDR1 SGHVS and CDR2 FQNEAQ. The CDR3 contains 15 residues. The CDR3 bases are TGTGCCAGCAGCTTATATGGTAACAGGAACACTGAAGCTTTCTTT. Translation gives CASSLYGNRNTEAFF.

The chain combines TRBV3-1 (or the pseudogene TRBV3-2) with TRBJ1-1; weak D call: TRBD1 (6 bases). Germline lookup yields CDR1 LGHDT and CDR2 YNNKEL (reference sequence). This CDR3 has 15 amino acids. Trimming shortened V by 3 bases and J by 5 bases, and 16 bases separated the two germline ends. Here the CDR3 reads CASSQDLQGRTEAFF. The CDR3 nucleotides are TGTGCCAGCAGCCAGGACTTACAGGGTAGGACTGAAGCTTTCTTT.

This clone is a singleton in its sample. The CDR3 nucleotides read TGTGCCAGCACCCGCAGGGTAGGCAATCAGCCCCAGCATTTT. Amino acids: CASTRRVGNQPQHF. The chain carries TRBV28 and TRBJ1-5, with D perhaps matching TRBD1 (5 bases). The V end was cut by 7 bases, the J end by 2 bases, with 12 bases between. There are 14 residues in the CDR3. Germline assignment: CDR1 MDHEN and CDR2 SYDVKM. Filled out from reference TRBV28 and TRBJ1-5, the complete variable domain reads DVKVTQSSRYLVKRTGEKVFLECVQDMDHENMFWYRQDPGLGLRLIYFSYDVKMKEKGDIPEGYSVSREKKERFSLILESASTNQTSMYLCASTRRVGNQPQHFGDGTRLSIL.

The chain combines TRBV30 with TRBJ1-1; D might be TRBD1 (5 bases). The CDR3 is 14 amino acids. Germline CDR1 reads GTSNPN; CDR2 reads SVGIG (reference sequence). Between the trimmed V and J ends, which lost 6 bases and 2 bases, there was a span of 16 bases. The CDR3 region is CACQRGDINTEAFF. The CDR3 bases are TGTGCCTGTCAGCGGGGGGATATAAACACTGAAGCTTTCTTT.

This chain joins TRBV7-9 and TRBJ2-7, with 9 bases aligning to TRBD2. With 5 bases clipped from V and 0 bases from J, the junction kept 14 bases outside the gene matches. Germline V lookup: CDR1 SEHNR, CDR2 FQNEAQ (reference sequence). The CDR3 has 18 amino acids. The CDR3 DNA follows: TGTGCCAGCAGCAAAGGGCCTGGAGGTAGCGGGGGCTCCTACGAGCAGTACTTC. This encodes CASSKGPGGSGGSYEQYF. Full variable domain (missing parts from reference TRBV7-9 and TRBJ2-7): DTGVSQNPRHKITKRGQNVTFRCDPISEHNRLYWYRQTLGQGPEFLTYFQNEAQLEKSRLLSDRFSAERPKGSFSTLEIQRTEQGDSAMYLCASSKGPGGSGGSYEQYFGPGTRLTVT.

This chain uses TRBV5-4 with TRBJ2-1; 8 bases align to TRBD2. The J segment lost 6 bases and the V segment lost 0 bases, leaving 5 bases of the junction unmatched. The CDR3 is made up of 15 amino acids. Germline V gene data show CDR1 as SGHNT and CDR2 as YYREEE (reference sequence). CDR3 sequence reads: CASSLVRGGGNEQFF. The DNA of the CDR3 is TGTGCCAGCAGCTTGGTACGGGGGGGCGGCAATGAGCAGTTCTTC.

The V and J genes are TRBV4-3 and TRBJ2-3, with D maybe TRBD2 (6 bases). The CDR3 sequence is 15 residues long. Per the germline V gene, CDR1 is LGHNA and CDR2 is YSLEER. V was cut by 4 bases and J by 4 bases, with 15 bases left in between. The CDR3 bases are TGCGCCAGCAGCCTTGGCAGAGCGGGTTCAGATACGCAGTATTTT. Translating gives CASSLGRAGSDTQYF.

This rearrangement joins TRBV9 to TRBJ2-7; 15 positions agree with TRBD2. Trimming removed 4 bases from V and 0 bases from J; junction bases left unmatched: 11. The CDR3 consists of 19 residues. Germline V lookup: CDR1 SGDLS, CDR2 YYNGEE. This CDR3 reads CASSRGLAGGWGSSYEQYF. The CDR3 DNA reads as TGTGCCAGCAGCCGGGGACTAGCGGGAGGTTGGGGTAGCTCCTACGAGCAGTACTTC. Together with reference TRBV9 and TRBJ2-7, the CDR3 gives the full variable domain: DSGVTQTPKHLITATGQRVTLRCSPRSGDLSVYWYQQSLDQGLQFLIQYYNGEERAKGNILERFSAQQFPDLHSELNLSSLELGDSALYFCASSRGLAGGWGSSYEQYFGPGTRLTVT.

This clone was recorded a few times. At one end, the junction sequence differs from germline, possibly due to a read error. The chain uses TRBV7-7 and TRBJ2-1, with D maybe TRBD2 (6 bases). The CDR3 has 15 amino acids. Germline-derived CDR1 and CDR2 are SSHAT and FNYEAQ (reference sequence). CDR3 DNA: TGTGCTAGCAGCTTGATTCCCGGGGGCTACAATGAGCAGTTCTTC. It codes for CASSLIPGGYNEQFF.

The sample holds one count of this clone. The CDR3 loop reads CATSWGPANYGYTF. For the CDR3, the DNA is TGTGCCACCAGTTGGGGGCCCGCTAACTATGGCTACACCTTC. The V and J genes are TRBV24-1 and TRBJ1-2, with a weak D call TRBD1 (6 bases). With 6 bases removed from V and 0 bases from J, the gap between germline ends came to 10 bases. This CDR3 spans 14 amino acids. Germline CDR1 is KGHDR and CDR2 is SFDVKD.

J is TRBJ2-5 and V is TRBV28, with 9 bases identical to TRBD1. After removal of 3 bases from V and 4 bases from J, the junction contained 3 bases not matched to a gene. This CDR3 has 14 amino acids. Germline assignment: CDR1 MDHEN and CDR2 SYDVKM. CDR3 sequence (DNA): TGTGCCAGCAGTTTTACGACAGGGGGAGAGACCCAGTACTTC. It translates to CASSFTTGGETQYF.

The gene calls are TRBV5-5 and TRBJ2-3; a possible D gene is TRBD2 (7 bases). With 6 bases removed from V and 2 bases from J, the gap between germline ends came to 31 bases. This CDR3 is 20 amino acids long. Germline CDR1 and CDR2: SGHKS and YYEKEE (reference sequence). The CDR3 here is CASNQSGGAPFNTYTDTQYF. In DNA, the CDR3 is TGTGCCAGCAACCAAAGTGGGGGGGCTCCCTTCAATACCTACACAGATACGCAGTATTTT.

J is TRBJ1-3 and V is TRBV28; 8 positions agree with TRBD1. CDR3 length: 14 amino acids. With V trimmed by 3 bases and J by 6 bases, 4 bases remained unmatched. Germline V lookup: CDR1 MDHEN, CDR2 SYDVKM. The CDR3, as DNA: TGTGCCAGCAGTTTCTTACAGGGGGTAAACACCATATATTTT. As protein: CASSFLQGVNTIYF.